What follows are 30 T cell receptor beta chains derived from one specimen sequenced in a study of shared clonotypes between healthy human individuals. Generated by immunoSEQ multiplex PCR, the TCRdb table keeps only in-frame clones and is missing some. The repertoire consists of about 1.5 million clones, with approximately 97% occurring once and the leading ten covering over 1%. The specimen sequenced was naive CD4+ T cells sorted from blood. Subset reported: CD45RA+ positively selected. These receptors all stem from a man aged 25-40 years in good health.

As to this clone: Other DNA sequences in this sample translate to the same CDR3. The chain joins TRBV6-5 to TRBJ1-1; perhaps TRBD1 as D (6 bases). The V gene lost 5 bases and the J gene lost 5 bases, with 6 bases spanning the gap. CDR3 size: 11 residues. Germline loops: CDR1 MNHEY, CDR2 SVGAGI. The CDR3 sequence: CASSRGTEAFF. The CDR3 coding sequence is TGTGCCAGCAGTAGGGGGACTGAAGCTTTCTTT.

This chain uses TRBV27 with TRBJ2-7, with D uncertain. The CDR3 runs 13 residues. Trimming cost V 5 bases and J 5 bases, with 13 bases left between them. Germline V gene sequence: CDR1 MNHEY, CDR2 SMNVEV (reference sequence). CDR3 protein: CASSHGPYDEQYF. In nucleotides, the CDR3 is TGTGCCAGCAGTCACGGGCCCTACGACGAGCAGTACTTC.

The chain employs TRBV19 and TRBJ2-1; perhaps TRBD1 as D (6 bases). CDR1 and CDR2 from the germline V gene are LNHDA and SQIVND (reference sequence). The CDR3 length is 19 residues. V was clipped by 6 bases and J by 3 bases, with 27 bases between them. The CDR3 region has the DNA TGTGCCAGTAGCAAGAAATCCCTGGACAGCCATATAGGCTACAATGAGCAGTTCTTC. Encoded protein: CASSKKSLDSHIGYNEQFF.

This chain connects TRBV6-1 to TRBJ2-7; D is possibly TRBD2 (6 bases). Germline CDR1 is MNHNS and CDR2 is SASEGT. This CDR3 has 15 amino acids. V shed 6 bases and J shed 4 bases, with 19 bases lying between them. The CDR3 nucleotides read TGTGCCAGCAGGACTCAGTTAGGAGGGCCATACGAGCAGTACTTC. It specifies CASRTQLGGPYEQYF.

This rearrangement joins TRBV4-3 to TRBJ2-3, with 10 positions matching TRBD2. The CDR3 loop spans 17 amino acids. From germline, CDR1 is LGHNA and CDR2 YSLEER. V lost 2 bases, J lost 2 bases, and 7 bases stayed unmatched. CDR3 amino acids: CASSQTGLAVVTDTQYF. CDR3 nucleotide sequence: TGCGCCAGCAGCCAAACAGGACTAGCGGTCGTCACAGATACGCAGTATTTT.

V and J are TRBV5-1 and TRBJ2-7, with D unresolved. Trimming cost V 0 bases and J 3 bases, with 10 bases left between them. The germline CDR1 and CDR2 sequences are SGHRS and YFSETQ. The CDR3 sequence is 14 residues long. CDR3 protein: CASSLAGELYEQYF. The CDR3, as DNA: TGCGCCAGCAGCTTGGCCGGAGAACTCTACGAGCAGTACTTC.

J is TRBJ2-7 and V is TRBV6-5; 9 bases are shared with TRBD2. The junction had 4 bases not matched to a gene; V was cut back by 8 bases and J by 2 bases. Germline V gene sequence: CDR1 MNHEY, CDR2 SVGAGI. This CDR3 spans 13 amino acids. The chain's CDR3 is CASRRTSAYEQYF. CDR3 coding DNA: TGTGCCAGCCGAAGGACTAGCGCCTACGAGCAGTACTTC.

The gene calls are TRBV10-3 and TRBJ1-2; D gene unclear. Germline CDR1 and CDR2: ENHRY and SYGVKD. The V end lost 2 bases, the J end lost 5 bases, and 9 bases lay between the germline ends. This CDR3 has 13 amino acids. The CDR3 loop reads CAISEGVRYGYTF. Here the CDR3 DNA reads TGTGCCATCAGTGAGGGGGTCCGGTATGGCTACACCTTC.

This chain uses TRBV28 with TRBJ2-7; TRBD2 might be the D (6 bases). Trimming pared 5 bases from V and 5 bases from J, leaving 19 bases between. The CDR3 runs 15 residues. Germline V gives CDR1 MDHEN, CDR2 SYDVKM. The CDR3 protein is CASSTHGGWVNEQYF. CDR3 bases: TGTGCCAGCAGTACCCATGGAGGGTGGGTTAACGAGCAGTACTTC.

The rearrangement uses TRBV7-2 and TRBJ2-3; 8 bases are a match to TRBD2. Trimming cost V 7 bases and J 6 bases; bases outside gene matches: 15. The CDR3 is 16 amino acids. Looked up from germline, CDR1 is SGHTA and CDR2 is FQGNSA. CDR3 coding DNA: TGTGCCAGCATCCCTGTTGGGACTAGGTCGTCTGATACGCAGTATTTT. Translated, it gives CASIPVGTRSSDTQYF.

The chain employs TRBV2 and TRBJ2-1; 11 nucleotides match TRBD2. The CDR3 is 15 residues long. The germline gives CDR1 SNHLY, CDR2 FYNNEI. J was trimmed by 5 bases and V by 6 bases; bases with no gene match: 6. Here the CDR3 reads CASRDPGLADNEQFF. CDR3 sequence (DNA): TGTGCCAGCAGAGATCCGGGACTAGCGGACAATGAGCAGTTCTTC.

The J gene is TRBJ2-1, the V gene TRBV18; D is uncertain. Between the trimmed V and J ends, which lost 6 bases and 0 bases, there was a span of 9 bases. CDR1 KGHSH and CDR2 LQKENI come from the germline V gene. The CDR3 runs to 14 residues. The CDR3 DNA sequence: TGTGCCAGCTCCCTCACTGACTCCTACAATGAGCAGTTCTTC. This encodes CASSLTDSYNEQFF.

V is TRBV5-1 and J is TRBJ1-2; TRBD1 matches 7 bases. Germline lookup yields CDR1 SGHRS and CDR2 YFSETQ. The CDR3 covers 15 residues. V lost 2 bases and J lost 6; bases outside the gene matches: 10. CDR3 in amino acids: CASSLSLGQFNGYTF. In nucleotides, the CDR3 is TGCGCCAGCAGCTTATCTTTGGGACAGTTTAATGGCTACACCTTC.

The chain links TRBV6-5 to TRBJ2-7; 8 bases agree with TRBD2. CDR3 length equals 13 residues. J gave up 4 bases and V 10 bases, and 9 bases lay outside the gene matches. CDR1 MNHEY and CDR2 SVGAGI come from the germline V gene. CDR3 residues: CANSPGLGYEQYF. CDR3 nucleotides: TGTGCCAACAGCCCGGGACTAGGTTACGAGCAGTACTTC.

The chain recombines TRBV5-4 with TRBJ2-1, with 10 bases that match TRBD2. Per germline, CDR1 SGHNT and CDR2 YYREEE (reference sequence). This CDR3 contains 15 residues. Losses at the gene ends were 4 bases for V and 4 bases for J; bases not matched to a gene: 5. Here the CDR3 DNA reads TGTGCCAGCAGCCCGCAACTAGCGGGATACAATGAGCAGTTCTTC. Translated, it gives CASSPQLAGYNEQFF. The variable domain in full, with the rest retrieved from reference TRBV5-4 and TRBJ2-1, is ETGVTQSPTHLIKTRGQQVTLRCSSQSGHNTVSWYQQALGQGPQFIFQYYREEENGRGNFPPRFSGLQFPNYSSELNVNALELDDSALYLCASSPQLAGYNEQFFGPGTRLTVL.

The chain links TRBV28 to TRBJ1-2; no clear D. The length of the CDR3 is 11 residues. CDR1 is MDHEN and CDR2 is SYDVKM in the germline V gene. The germline V and J ends were trimmed by 6 bases and 8 bases, with 10 bases remaining between them. CDR3 nucleotide sequence: TGTGCCAGCAGCCAGCGGAGGGGCTACACCTTC. It codes for CASSQRRGYTF.

This clone was recorded a few times. The chain is built from TRBV5-1 and TRBJ2-7; 11 bases map to TRBD1. V gave up 4 bases and J gave up 4 bases; unmatched junction bases: 10. Germline assignment: CDR1 SGHRS and CDR2 YFSETQ. This CDR3 region has 16 residues. Here the CDR3 DNA reads TGCGCCAGCAGCGAGAGGACCGGGACAGGGGGGTACGAGCAGTACTTC. Protein sequence: CASSERTGTGGYEQYF. Full variable domain (rest looked up from reference TRBV5-1 and TRBJ2-7): KAGVTQTPRYLIKTRGQQVTLSCSPISGHRSVSWYQQTPGQGLQFLFEYFSETQRNKGNFPGRFSGRQFSNSRSEMNVSTLELGDSALYLCASSERTGTGGYEQYFGPGTRLTVT.

In the case of this clone: The sample contains more than one DNA sequence encoding this CDR3. The chain uses TRBV18 and TRBJ2-7; TRBD1 or TRBD2 may be the D gene (5 bases each). The CDR3 has 13 residues. Germline CDR1 reads KGHSH; CDR2 reads LQKENI. V was clipped by 3 bases and J by 3 bases, with 9 bases between them. CDR3 sequence: CASSPGRSYEQYF. The CDR3 DNA is TGTGCCAGCTCACCGGGACGGAGCTACGAGCAGTACTTC.

This clone came up once. The V and J genes are TRBV27 and TRBJ2-2; D remains ambiguous. Germline assignment: CDR1 MNHEY and CDR2 SMNVEV (reference sequence). The CDR3 covers 12 residues. V lost 4 bases to trimming and J lost 4 bases, with 4 bases between them. This CDR3 reads CASSYTTGELFF. The CDR3 nucleotides are TGTGCCAGCAGTTACACCACCGGGGAGCTGTTTTTT.

V usage is TRBV5-5 and J usage is TRBJ2-7; weak D call: TRBD2 (5 bases). The CDR3 runs to 13 residues. V was trimmed by 4 bases and J by 2 bases, leaving 10 bases between them. Germline-derived CDR1 and CDR2 are SGHKS and YYEKEE (reference sequence). CDR3 loop: CASSIGITYEQYF. CDR3 DNA sequence: TGTGCCAGCAGCATCGGGATAACCTACGAGCAGTACTTC.

The V and J genes are TRBV18 and TRBJ1-1; 9 bases are shared with TRBD1. Germline V CDR1 and CDR2: KGHSH, LQKENI. The V segment lost 1 base and the J segment 5 bases; nucleotides outside the gene matches: 17. The CDR3 has 19 residues. This chain's CDR3 is CASSPLGAPGQGIRTEAFF. CDR3 sequence (DNA): TGTGCCAGCTCACCACTGGGGGCACCGGGACAGGGAATAAGGACTGAAGCTTTCTTT.

The V and J genes are TRBV7-9 and TRBJ1-3; 8 bases agree with TRBD1. The V and J ends lost 5 bases and 2 bases, in that order; junction bases with no gene match: 8. This CDR3 region has 16 residues. CDR1 is SEHNR, CDR2 FQNEAQ, per germline (reference sequence). The CDR3 coding sequence is TGTGCCAGCAGCGCAGGACAGGGAATAACTGGAAACACCATATATTTT. This translates into CASSAGQGITGNTIYF.

The chain carries TRBV7-2 and TRBJ2-7; no clear D. The germline gives CDR1 SGHTA, CDR2 FQGNSA. The V and J ends lost 1 base and 3 bases respectively, with 13 bases between them. The CDR3 totals 15 residues. The CDR3 protein is CASSLVGSVIYEQYF. The DNA of the CDR3 is TGTGCCAGCAGCTTAGTGGGCTCCGTAATCTACGAGCAGTACTTC.

This clone has a single count. The gene calls are TRBV5-6 and TRBJ2-3; 7 positions match TRBD1. The CDR3 spans 14 residues. Germline values: CDR1 SGHDT, CDR2 YYEEEE. The ends lost 4 bases at V and 5 bases at J; junction bases unmatched: 7. CDR3: CASSPWTGLDTQYF. In DNA, the CDR3 is TGTGCCAGCAGCCCATGGACAGGACTAGATACGCAGTATTTT. Filled out from reference TRBV5-6 and TRBJ2-3, the complete variable domain reads DAGVTQSPTHLIKTRGQQVTLRCSPKSGHDTVSWYQQALGQGPQFIFQYYEEEERQRGNFPDRFSGHQFPNYSSELNVNALLLGDSALYLCASSPWTGLDTQYFGPGTRLTVL.

The V call is TRBV6-5, the J call TRBJ2-3; possible D gene TRBD2, 6 bases. The germline gives CDR1 MNHEY, CDR2 SVGAGI. The CDR3 is made up of 15 amino acids. Trimming took 6 bases from V and 4 from J, leaving 17 bases between them. The CDR3 DNA is TGTGCCAGCAGAAAAGTGCGGGGCAGGGCAGATACGCAGTATTTT. This codes for CASRKVRGRADTQYF.

The genes are TRBV7-9 and TRBJ2-7, with D maybe TRBD1 (5 bases). V was shortened by 2 bases and J by 1 base, with 15 bases between the two germline ends. The CDR3 is made up of 16 amino acids. Germline V gene sequence: CDR1 SEHNR, CDR2 FQNEAQ (reference sequence). Here the CDR3 DNA reads TGTGCCAGCAGCTTATCGATCGATAAGGGGTCCTACGAGCAGTACTTC. Translated, it gives CASSLSIDKGSYEQYF.

This clone was observed once. The chain carries TRBV5-4 and TRBJ2-1; the D is unclear. CDR3 length: 13 amino acids. V lost 7 bases to trimming and J lost 8 bases, with 16 bases between them. Germline values: CDR1 SGHNT, CDR2 YYREEE (reference sequence). The CDR3 loop reads CASGSWARDEQFF. Here the CDR3 DNA reads TGTGCCAGCGGGTCGTGGGCCCGGGATGAGCAGTTCTTC.

To note about this clone: This sample includes further DNA sequences coding for the same CDR3. The rearrangement links TRBV28 to TRBJ1-5; D possibly corresponds to TRBD1 (5 bases). CDR3 size: 13 residues. The germline CDR1 and CDR2 sequences are MDHEN and SYDVKM. Trimming stripped 2 bases from V and 7 bases from J, with 9 bases between. This CDR3 is CASSLGGSQPQHF. The CDR3 DNA sequence: TGTGCCAGCAGTTTAGGGGGTTCGCAGCCCCAGCATTTT.

The J gene is TRBJ2-1, the V gene TRBV12-1; TRBD2, the D gene given by the table, was not confirmed from the DNA. TRBV12-1 is described as a pseudogene. There are 16 residues in the CDR3. For the CDR3, the DNA is TGTGCCAGCATCCATTGGGGGAGGAGCTCCTACAATGAGCAGTTCTTC. Translation: CASIHWGRSSYNEQFF.

The chain uses TRBV28 and TRBJ1-5; D is undetermined. The CDR3 contains 16 residues. The germline CDR1 and CDR2 sequences are MDHEN and SYDVKM. Trimming took off 2 bases at V and 9 bases at J, with 20 bases between the two ends. CDR3 nucleotides: TGTGCCAGCAGTTTAAGGTTCAGGTCAGGTTCATCGCCCCAGCATTTT. It codes for CASSLRFRSGSSPQHF.